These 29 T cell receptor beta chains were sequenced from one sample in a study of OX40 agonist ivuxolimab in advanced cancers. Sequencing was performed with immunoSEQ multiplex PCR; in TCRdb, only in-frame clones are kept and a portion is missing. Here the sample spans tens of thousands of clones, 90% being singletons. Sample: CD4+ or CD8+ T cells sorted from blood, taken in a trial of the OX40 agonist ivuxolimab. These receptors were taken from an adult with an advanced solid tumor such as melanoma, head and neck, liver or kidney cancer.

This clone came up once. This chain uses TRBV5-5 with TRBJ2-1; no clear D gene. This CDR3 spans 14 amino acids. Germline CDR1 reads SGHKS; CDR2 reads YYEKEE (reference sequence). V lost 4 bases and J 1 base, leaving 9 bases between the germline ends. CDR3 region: CASSQVLSYNEQFF. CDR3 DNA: TGTGCCAGCAGCCAAGTTTTATCCTACAATGAGCAGTTCTTC. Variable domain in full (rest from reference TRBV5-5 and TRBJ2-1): DAGVTQSPTHLIKTRGQQVTLRCSPISGHKSVSWYQQVLGQGPQFIFQYYEKEERGRGNFPDRFSARQFPNYSSELNVNALLLGDSALYLCASSQVLSYNEQFFGPGTRLTVL.

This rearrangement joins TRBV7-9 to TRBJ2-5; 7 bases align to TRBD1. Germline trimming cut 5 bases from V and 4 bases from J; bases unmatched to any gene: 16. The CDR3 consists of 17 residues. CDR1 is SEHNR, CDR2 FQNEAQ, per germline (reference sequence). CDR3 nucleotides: TGTGCCAGCAGCCCCCTAAACAGGGGCCCGGAACGAGAGACCCAGTACTTC. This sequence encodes CASSPLNRGPERETQYF.

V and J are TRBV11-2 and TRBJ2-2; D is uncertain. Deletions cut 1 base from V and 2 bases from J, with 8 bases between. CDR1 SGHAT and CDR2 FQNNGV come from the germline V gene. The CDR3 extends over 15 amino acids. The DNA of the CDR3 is TGTGCCAGCAGCTTAGCGGCTATCAACACCGGGGAGCTGTTTTTT. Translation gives CASSLAAINTGELFF.

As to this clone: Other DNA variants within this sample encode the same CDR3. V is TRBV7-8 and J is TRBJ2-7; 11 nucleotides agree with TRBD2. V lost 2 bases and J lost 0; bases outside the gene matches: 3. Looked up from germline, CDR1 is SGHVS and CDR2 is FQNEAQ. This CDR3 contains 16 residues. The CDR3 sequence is CASSLSGLADSYEQYF. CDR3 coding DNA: TGTGCCAGCAGCTTATCGGGACTAGCGGACTCCTACGAGCAGTACTTC.

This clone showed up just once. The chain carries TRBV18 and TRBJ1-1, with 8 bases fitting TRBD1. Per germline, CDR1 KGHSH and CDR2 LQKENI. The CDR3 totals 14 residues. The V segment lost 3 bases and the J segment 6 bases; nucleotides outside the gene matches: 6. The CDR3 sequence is CASSPLVGQAEAFF. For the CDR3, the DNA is TGTGCCAGCTCACCGCTCGTGGGACAGGCTGAAGCTTTCTTT.

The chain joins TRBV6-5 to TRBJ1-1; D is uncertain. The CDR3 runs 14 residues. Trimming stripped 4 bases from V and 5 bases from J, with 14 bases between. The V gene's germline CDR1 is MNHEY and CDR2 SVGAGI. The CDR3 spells CASSSRVEVTEAFF. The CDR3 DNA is TGTGCCAGCAGTTCAAGAGTAGAAGTTACTGAAGCTTTCTTT.

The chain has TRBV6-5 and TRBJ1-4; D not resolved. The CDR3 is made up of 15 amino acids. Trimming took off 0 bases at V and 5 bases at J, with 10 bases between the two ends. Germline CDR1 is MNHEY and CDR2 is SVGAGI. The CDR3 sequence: CASSYSRAENEKLFF. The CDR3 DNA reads TGTGCCAGCAGTTACTCGAGGGCAGAGAATGAAAAACTGTTTTTT.

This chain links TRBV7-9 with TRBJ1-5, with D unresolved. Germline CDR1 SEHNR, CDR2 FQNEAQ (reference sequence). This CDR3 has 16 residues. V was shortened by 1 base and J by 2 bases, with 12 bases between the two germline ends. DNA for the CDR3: TGTGCCAGCAGCTTAGAGGTAGGGCCCGGCAATCAGCCCCAGCATTTT. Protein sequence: CASSLEVGPGNQPQHF.

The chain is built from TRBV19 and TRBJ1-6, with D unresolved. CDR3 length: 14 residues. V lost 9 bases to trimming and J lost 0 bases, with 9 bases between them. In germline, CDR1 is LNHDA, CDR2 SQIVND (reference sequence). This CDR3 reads CASESSSYNSPLHF. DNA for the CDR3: TGTGCCAGCGAAAGTAGCTCCTATAATTCACCCCTCCACTTT.

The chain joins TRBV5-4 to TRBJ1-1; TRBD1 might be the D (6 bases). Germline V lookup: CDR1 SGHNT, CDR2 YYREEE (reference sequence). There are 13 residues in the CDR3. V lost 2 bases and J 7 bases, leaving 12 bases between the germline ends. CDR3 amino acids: CASSFQGTFEAFF. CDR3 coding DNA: TGTGCCAGCAGCTTTCAGGGGACCTTTGAAGCTTTCTTT.

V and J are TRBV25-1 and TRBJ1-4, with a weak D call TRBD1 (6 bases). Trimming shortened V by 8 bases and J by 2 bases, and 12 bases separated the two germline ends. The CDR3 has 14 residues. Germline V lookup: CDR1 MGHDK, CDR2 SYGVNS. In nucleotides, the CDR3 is TGTGCCAGCCCCGGGGGCAGCACTAATGAAAAACTGTTTTTT. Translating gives CASPGGSTNEKLFF.

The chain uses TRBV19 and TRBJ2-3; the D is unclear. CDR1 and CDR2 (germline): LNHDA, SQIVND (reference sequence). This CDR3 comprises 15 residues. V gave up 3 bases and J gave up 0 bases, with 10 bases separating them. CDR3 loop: CASSIRPASTDTQYF. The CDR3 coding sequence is TGTGCCAGTAGTATTCGACCCGCAAGCACAGATACGCAGTATTTT.

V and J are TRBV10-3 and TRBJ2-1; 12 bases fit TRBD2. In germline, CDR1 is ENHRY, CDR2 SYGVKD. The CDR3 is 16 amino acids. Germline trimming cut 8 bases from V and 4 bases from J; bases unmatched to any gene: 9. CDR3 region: CAIQPRTSGAYNEQFF. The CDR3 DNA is TGTGCCATCCAACCTAGGACTAGCGGGGCATACAATGAGCAGTTCTTC.

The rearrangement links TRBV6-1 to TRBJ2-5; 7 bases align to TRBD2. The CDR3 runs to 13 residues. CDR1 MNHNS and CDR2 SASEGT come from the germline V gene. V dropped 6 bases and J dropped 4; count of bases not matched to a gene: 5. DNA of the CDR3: TGTGCCAGCAGGGGGGGACTATCAGAGACCCAGTACTTC. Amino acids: CASRGGLSETQYF.

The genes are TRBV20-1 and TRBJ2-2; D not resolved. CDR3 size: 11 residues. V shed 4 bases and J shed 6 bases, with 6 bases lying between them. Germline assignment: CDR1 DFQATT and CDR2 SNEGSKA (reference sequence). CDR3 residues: CSANRAGELFF. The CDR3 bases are TGCAGTGCTAACCGAGCCGGGGAGCTGTTTTTT.

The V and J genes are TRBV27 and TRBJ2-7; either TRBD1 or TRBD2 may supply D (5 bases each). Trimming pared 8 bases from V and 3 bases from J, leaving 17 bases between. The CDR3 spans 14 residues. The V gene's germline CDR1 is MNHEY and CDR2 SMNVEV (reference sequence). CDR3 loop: CASSWGTGSYEQYF. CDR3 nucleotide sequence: TGTGCCAGCTCTTGGGGGACGGGGAGCTACGAGCAGTACTTC.

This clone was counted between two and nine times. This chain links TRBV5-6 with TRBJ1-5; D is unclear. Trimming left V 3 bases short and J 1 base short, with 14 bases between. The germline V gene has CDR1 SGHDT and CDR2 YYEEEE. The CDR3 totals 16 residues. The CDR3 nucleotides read TGTGCCAGCAGCTCGGAGGCCTCGGGGAGCAATCAGCCCCAGCATTTT. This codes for CASSSEASGSNQPQHF.

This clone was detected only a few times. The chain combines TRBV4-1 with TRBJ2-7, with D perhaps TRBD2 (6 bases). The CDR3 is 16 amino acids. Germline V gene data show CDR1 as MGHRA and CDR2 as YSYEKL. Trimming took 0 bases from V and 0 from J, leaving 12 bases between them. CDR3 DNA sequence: TGCGCCAGCAGCCAAGAACGAGCGGGTACCTCCTACGAGCAGTACTTC. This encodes CASSQERAGTSYEQYF.

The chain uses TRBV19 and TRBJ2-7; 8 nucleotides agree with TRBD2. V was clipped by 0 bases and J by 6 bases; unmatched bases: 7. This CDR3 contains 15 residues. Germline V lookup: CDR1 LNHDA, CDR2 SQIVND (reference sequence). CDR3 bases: TGTGCCAGTAGTATAGATCCCGGACTAGCAGGCGAGCAGTACTTC. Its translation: CASSIDPGLAGEQYF. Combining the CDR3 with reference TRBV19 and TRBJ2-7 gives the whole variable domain DGGITQSPKYLFRKEGQNVTLSCEQNLNHDAMYWYRQDPGQGLRLIYYSQIVNDFQKGDIAEGYSVSREKKESFPLTVTSAQKNPTAFYLCASSIDPGLAGEQYFGPGTRLTVT.

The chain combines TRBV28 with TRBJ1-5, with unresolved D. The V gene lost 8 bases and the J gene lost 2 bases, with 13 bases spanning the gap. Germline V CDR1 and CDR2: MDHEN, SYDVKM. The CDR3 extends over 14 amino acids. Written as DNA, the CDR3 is TGTGCCAGCCGAGCATATCATGGCAATCAGCCCCAGCATTTT. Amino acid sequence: CASRAYHGNQPQHF. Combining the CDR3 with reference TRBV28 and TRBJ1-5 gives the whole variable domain DVKVTQSSRYLVKRTGEKVFLECVQDMDHENMFWYRQDPGLGLRLIYFSYDVKMKEKGDIPEGYSVSREKKERFSLILESASTNQTSMYLCASRAYHGNQPQHFGDGTRLSIL.

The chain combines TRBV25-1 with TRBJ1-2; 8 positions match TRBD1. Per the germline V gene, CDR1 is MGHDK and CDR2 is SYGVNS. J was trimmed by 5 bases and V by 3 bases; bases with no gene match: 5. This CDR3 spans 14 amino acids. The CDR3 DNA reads TGTGCCAGCAGTGACAGGGGGCGTTGGTATGGCTACACCTTC. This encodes CASSDRGRWYGYTF.

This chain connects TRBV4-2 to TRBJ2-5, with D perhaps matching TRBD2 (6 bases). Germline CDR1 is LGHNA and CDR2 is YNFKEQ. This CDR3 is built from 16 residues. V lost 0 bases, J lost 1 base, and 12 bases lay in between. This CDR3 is CASSQEAGSPQETQYF. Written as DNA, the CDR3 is TGTGCCAGCAGCCAAGAGGCGGGAAGTCCCCAAGAGACCCAGTACTTC.

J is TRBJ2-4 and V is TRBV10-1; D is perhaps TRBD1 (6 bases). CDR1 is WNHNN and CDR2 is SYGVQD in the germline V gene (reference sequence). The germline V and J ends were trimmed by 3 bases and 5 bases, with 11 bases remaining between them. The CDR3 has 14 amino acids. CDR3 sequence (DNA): TGCGCCAGCAGTGATGGAGAGGGGGAAAACATTCAGTACTTC. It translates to CASSDGEGENIQYF.

DNA for the CDR3: TGTGCCAGCAGCTTAATAGCTGCAGATACGCAGTATTTT. It codes for CASSLIAADTQYF. The chain combines TRBV7-9 with TRBJ2-3; no clear D. The ends were cut back, 2 bases at V and 4 bases at J, with 7 bases in the middle. This CDR3 is built from 13 residues. The germline CDR1 and CDR2 sequences are SEHNR and FQNEAQ (reference sequence).

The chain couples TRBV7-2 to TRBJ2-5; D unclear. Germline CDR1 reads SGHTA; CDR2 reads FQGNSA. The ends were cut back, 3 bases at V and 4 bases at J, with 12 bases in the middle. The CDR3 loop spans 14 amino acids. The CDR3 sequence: CASSFDGHLETQYF. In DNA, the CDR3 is TGTGCCAGCAGCTTTGACGGGCATCTAGAGACCCAGTACTTC. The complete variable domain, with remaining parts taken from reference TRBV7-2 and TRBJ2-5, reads GAGVSQSPSNKVTEKGKDVELRCDPISGHTALYWYRQSLGQGLEFLIYFQGNSAPDKSGLPSDRFSAERTGGSVSTLTIQRTQQEDSAVYLCASSFDGHLETQYFGPGTRLLVL.

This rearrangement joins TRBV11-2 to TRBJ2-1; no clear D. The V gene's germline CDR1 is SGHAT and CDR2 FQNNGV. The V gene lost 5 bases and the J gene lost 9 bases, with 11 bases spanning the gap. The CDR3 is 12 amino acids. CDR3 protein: CASSPTGGEQFF. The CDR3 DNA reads TGTGCCAGCAGCCCCACGGGCGGTGAGCAGTTCTTC.

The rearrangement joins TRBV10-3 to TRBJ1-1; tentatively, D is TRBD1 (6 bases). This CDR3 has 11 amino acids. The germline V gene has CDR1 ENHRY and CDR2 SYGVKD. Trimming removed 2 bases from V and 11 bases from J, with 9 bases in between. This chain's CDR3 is CAISEDGQAFF. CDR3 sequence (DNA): TGTGCCATCAGTGAGGACGGACAGGCTTTCTTT.

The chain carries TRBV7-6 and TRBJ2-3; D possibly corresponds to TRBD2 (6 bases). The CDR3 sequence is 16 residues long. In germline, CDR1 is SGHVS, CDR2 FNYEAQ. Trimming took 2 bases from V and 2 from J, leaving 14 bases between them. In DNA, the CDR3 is TGTGCCAGCAGCTTATCTTTTCGGGGGAACACAGATACGCAGTATTTT. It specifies CASSLSFRGNTDTQYF.

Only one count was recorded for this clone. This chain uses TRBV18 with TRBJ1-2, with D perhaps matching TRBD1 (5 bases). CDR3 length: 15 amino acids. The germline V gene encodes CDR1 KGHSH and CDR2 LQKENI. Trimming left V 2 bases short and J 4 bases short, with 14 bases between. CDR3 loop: CASSPFQGGFYGYTF. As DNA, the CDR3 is TGTGCCAGCTCACCATTTCAGGGAGGATTCTATGGCTACACCTTC.